This T cell receptor (beta chain) was captured by sequencing in a study of T cell responses to AZD1222 COVID-19 vaccine. The study's findings and limits: Nearly half of unique spike-specific TCRs reportedly avoided B.1.351 and B.1.1.7 mutated regions.

This CDR3 has 14 amino acids. Germline V gene data show CDR1 as SGHDT and CDR2 as YYEEEE. Trimming shortened V by 1 base and J by 1 base, and 8 bases separated the two germline ends. Libraries were prepared by immunoSEQ multiplex PCR; TCRdb keeps only in-frame clonotypes and omits some of them. The repertoire holds roughly 160,000 clones, with roughly 94% as singletons. A note on this clone: The antigen is unknown.

The clonotype was recovered from an adult who received the AZD1222 COVID-19 vaccine. Here the sequenced sample was peripheral blood, taken 28 days after the second AZD1222 dose. This sequence joins TRBV5-6 and TRBJ1-1; D unresolved. CDR3 coding DNA: TGTGCCAGCAGCTTGCAGCAATGGAACACTGAAGCTTTCTTT. The encoded protein is CASSLQQWNTEAFF.